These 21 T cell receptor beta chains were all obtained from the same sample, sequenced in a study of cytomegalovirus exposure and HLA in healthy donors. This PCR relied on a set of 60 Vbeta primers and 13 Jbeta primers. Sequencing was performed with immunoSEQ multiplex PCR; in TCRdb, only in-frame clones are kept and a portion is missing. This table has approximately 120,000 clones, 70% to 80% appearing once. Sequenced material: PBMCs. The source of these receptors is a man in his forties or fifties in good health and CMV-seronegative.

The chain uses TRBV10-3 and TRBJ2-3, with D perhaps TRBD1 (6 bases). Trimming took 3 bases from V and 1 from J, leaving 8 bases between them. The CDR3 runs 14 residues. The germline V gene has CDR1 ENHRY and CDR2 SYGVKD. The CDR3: CAISDEGGTDTQYF. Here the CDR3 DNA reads TGTGCCATCAGTGACGAGGGGGGCACAGATACGCAGTATTTT.

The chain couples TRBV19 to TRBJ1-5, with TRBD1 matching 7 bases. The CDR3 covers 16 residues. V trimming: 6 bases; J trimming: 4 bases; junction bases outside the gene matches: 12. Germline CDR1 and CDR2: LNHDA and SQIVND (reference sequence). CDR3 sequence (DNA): TGTGCCAGTAGGACTCCCCGGGACAGCTTTAATCAGCCCCAGCATTTT. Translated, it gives CASRTPRDSFNQPQHF. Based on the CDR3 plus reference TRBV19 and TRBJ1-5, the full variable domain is DGGITQSPKYLFRKEGQNVTLSCEQNLNHDAMYWYRQDPGQGLRLIYYSQIVNDFQKGDIAEGYSVSREKKESFPLTVTSAQKNPTAFYLCASRTPRDSFNQPQHFGDGTRLSIL.

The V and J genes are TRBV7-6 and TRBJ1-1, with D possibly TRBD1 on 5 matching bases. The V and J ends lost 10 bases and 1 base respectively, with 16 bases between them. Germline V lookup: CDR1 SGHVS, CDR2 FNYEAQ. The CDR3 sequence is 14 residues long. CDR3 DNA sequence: TGTGCCACTCTGGCAGGGATGGGGAACACTGAAGCTTTCTTT. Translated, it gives CATLAGMGNTEAFF.

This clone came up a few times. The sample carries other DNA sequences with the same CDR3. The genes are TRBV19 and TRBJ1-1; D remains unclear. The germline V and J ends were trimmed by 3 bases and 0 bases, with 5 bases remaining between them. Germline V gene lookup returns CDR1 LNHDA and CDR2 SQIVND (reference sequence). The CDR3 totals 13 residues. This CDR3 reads CASSISVNTEAFF. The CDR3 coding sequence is TGTGCCAGTAGTATCTCAGTGAACACTGAAGCTTTCTTT.

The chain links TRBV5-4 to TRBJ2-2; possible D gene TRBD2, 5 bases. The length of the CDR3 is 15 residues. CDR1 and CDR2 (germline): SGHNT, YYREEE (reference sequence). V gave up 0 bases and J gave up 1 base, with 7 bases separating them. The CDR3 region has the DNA TGTGCCAGCAGCTTGGTGGGGAGGAACACCGGGGAGCTGTTTTTT. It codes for CASSLVGRNTGELFF.

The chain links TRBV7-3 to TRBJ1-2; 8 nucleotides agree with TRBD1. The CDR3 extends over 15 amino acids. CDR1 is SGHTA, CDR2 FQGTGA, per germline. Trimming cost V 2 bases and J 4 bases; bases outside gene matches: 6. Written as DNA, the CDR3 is TGTGCCAGCAGCTTAGCAGGGGGCCCAACCTATGGCTACACCTTC. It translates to CASSLAGGPTYGYTF.

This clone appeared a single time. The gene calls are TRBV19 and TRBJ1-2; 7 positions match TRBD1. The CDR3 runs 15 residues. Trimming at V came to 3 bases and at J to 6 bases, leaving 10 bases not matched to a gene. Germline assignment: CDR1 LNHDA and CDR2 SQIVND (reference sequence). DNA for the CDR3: TGTGCCAGTAGTATCCCTTACAGGGGAGGTCATGGCTACACCTTC. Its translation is CASSIPYRGGHGYTF.

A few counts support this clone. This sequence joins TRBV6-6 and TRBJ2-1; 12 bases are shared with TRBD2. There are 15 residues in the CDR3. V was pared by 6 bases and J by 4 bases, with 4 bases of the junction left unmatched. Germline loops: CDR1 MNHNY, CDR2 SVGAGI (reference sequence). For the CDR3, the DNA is TGTGCCAGCAGCCACGGGACTAGCGGGTACAATGAGCAGTTCTTC. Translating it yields CASSHGTSGYNEQFF.

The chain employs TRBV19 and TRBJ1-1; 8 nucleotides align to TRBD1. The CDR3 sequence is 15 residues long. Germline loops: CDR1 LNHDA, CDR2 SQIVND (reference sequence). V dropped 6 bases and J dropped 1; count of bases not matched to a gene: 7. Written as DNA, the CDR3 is TGTGCCAGTAGAAAGGACAGGGTGGCGAACACTGAAGCTTTCTTT. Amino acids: CASRKDRVANTEAFF. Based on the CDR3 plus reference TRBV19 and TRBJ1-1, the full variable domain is DGGITQSPKYLFRKEGQNVTLSCEQNLNHDAMYWYRQDPGQGLRLIYYSQIVNDFQKGDIAEGYSVSREKKESFPLTVTSAQKNPTAFYLCASRKDRVANTEAFFGQGTRLTVV.

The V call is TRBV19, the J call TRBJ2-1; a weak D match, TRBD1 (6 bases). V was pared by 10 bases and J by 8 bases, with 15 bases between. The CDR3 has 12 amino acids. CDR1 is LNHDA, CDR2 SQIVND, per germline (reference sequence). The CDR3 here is CATRSRGYEQFF. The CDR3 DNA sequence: TGTGCCACAAGGAGCAGGGGCTATGAGCAGTTCTTC. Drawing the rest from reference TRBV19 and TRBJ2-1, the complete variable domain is DGGITQSPKYLFRKEGQNVTLSCEQNLNHDAMYWYRQDPGQGLRLIYYSQIVNDFQKGDIAEGYSVSREKKESFPLTVTSAQKNPTAFYLCATRSRGYEQFFGPGTRLTVL.

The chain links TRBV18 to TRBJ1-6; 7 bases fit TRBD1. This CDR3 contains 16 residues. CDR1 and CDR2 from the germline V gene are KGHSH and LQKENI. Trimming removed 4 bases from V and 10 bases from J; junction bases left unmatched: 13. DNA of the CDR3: TGTGCCAGCTCACGAAGCCGGACAGGACCGGGGTCACCCCTCCACTTT. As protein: CASSRSRTGPGSPLHF.

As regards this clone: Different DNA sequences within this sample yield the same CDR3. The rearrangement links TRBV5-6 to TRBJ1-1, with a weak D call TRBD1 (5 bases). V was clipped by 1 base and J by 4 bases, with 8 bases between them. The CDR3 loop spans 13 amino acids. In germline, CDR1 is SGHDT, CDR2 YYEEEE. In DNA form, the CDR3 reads TGTGCCAGCAGCTTGCAGGGTGCCACTGAAGCTTTCTTT. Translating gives CASSLQGATEAFF. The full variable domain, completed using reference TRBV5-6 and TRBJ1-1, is DAGVTQSPTHLIKTRGQQVTLRCSPKSGHDTVSWYQQALGQGPQFIFQYYEEEERQRGNFPDRFSGHQFPNYSSELNVNALLLGDSALYLCASSLQGATEAFFGQGTRLTVV.

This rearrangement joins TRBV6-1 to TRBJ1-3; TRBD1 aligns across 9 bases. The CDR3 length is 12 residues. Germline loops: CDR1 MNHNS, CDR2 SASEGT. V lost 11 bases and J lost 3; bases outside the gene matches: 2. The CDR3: CAGTGNGNTIYF. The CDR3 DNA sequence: TGTGCCGGGACAGGGAATGGAAACACCATATATTTT.

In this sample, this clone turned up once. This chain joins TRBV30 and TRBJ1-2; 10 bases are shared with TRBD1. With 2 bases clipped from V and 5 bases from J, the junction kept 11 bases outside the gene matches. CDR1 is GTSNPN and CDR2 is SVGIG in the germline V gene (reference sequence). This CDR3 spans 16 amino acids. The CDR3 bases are TGTGCCTGGAGTAAGGGGGGGACAGGGGAAAATTATGGCTACACCTTC. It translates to CAWSKGGTGENYGYTF.

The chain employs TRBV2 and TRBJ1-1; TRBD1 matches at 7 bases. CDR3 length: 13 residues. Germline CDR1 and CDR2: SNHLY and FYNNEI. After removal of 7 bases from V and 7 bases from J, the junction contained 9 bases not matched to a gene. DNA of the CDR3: TGTGCCAGCATCCTAAAGGGGGCTCTTGAAGCTTTCTTT. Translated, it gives CASILKGALEAFF.

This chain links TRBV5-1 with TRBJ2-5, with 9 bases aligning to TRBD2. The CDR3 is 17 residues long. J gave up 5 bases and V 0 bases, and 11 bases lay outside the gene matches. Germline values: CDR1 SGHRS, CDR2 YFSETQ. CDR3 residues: CASSLDVSSGEVETQYF. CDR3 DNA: TGCGCCAGCAGCTTGGATGTGTCTAGCGGGGAGGTGGAGACCCAGTACTTC.

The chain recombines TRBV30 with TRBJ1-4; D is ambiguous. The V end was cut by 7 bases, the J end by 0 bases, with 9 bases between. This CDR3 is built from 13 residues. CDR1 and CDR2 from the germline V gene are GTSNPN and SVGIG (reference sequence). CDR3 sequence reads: CASRGATNEKLFF. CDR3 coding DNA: TGTGCCTCGCGGGGAGCAACTAATGAAAAACTGTTTTTT.

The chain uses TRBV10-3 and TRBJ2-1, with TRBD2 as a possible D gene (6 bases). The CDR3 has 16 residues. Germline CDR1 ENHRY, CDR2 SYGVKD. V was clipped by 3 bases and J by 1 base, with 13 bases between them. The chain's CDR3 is CAISDPGTRSYNEQFF. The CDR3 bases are TGTGCCATCAGTGACCCTGGGACTCGTTCCTACAATGAGCAGTTCTTC.

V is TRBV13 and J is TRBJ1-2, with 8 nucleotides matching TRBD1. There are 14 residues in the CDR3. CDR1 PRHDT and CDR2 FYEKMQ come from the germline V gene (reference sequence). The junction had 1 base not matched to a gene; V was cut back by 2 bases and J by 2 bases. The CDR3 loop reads CASSLQGANYGYTF. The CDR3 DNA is TGTGCCAGCAGCTTACAGGGGGCAAACTATGGCTACACCTTC.

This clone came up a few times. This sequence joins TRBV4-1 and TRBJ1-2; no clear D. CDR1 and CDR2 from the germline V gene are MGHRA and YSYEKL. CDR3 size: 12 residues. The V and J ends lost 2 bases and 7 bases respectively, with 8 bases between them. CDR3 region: CASSQPEGGYTF. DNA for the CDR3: TGCGCCAGCAGCCAACCCGAGGGTGGCTACACCTTC.

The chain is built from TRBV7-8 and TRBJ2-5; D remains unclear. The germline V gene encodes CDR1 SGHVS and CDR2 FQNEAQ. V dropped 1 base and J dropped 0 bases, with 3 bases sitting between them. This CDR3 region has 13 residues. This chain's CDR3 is CASSLDNQETQYF. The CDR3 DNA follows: TGTGCCAGCAGCTTAGACAACCAAGAGACCCAGTACTTC.